The 2 T cell receptor beta chains in this list originate from one sample, sequenced in a study of T cells in women clearing cervical HPV infection. Here immunoSEQ multiplex PCR was the method, and the copy in TCRdb shows in-frame clones only, minus some. The sample table includes approximately 28,000 clones. The sequenced material came from blood buffy coat. The receptor set was obtained from a woman between 18 and 75 years old with a cervical HPV16 infection that either progressed to CIN3+ or cleared (not recorded which).

The part of the CDR3 DNA that was read is TGTGCCAGCAGCCCTTCCGGGGGGCTAACCTACGAG. This sequence encodes CASSPSGGLTYE. The complete CDR3 reads CASSPSGGLTYEQYF. This sequence joins TRBV7-2 and TRBJ2-7; D is perhaps TRBD2 (7 bases). The read terminates 3 residues before the CDR3 end, so the remaining end is supplied by the germline J gene. Trimming removed 5 bases from V and 2 bases from J, with 16 bases in between. Germline V gene data show CDR1 as SGHTA and CDR2 as FQGNSA. The CDR3 is made up of 15 amino acids.

Turning to this clone: Read sequence stops 3 residues before the CDR3 end, and the germline J gene provides the missing end. J is TRBJ2-3 and V is TRBV5-1, with a weak D call TRBD1 (6 bases). The CDR3 length is 15 residues. Trimming shortened V by 0 bases and J by 2 bases, and 10 bases separated the two germline ends. Germline CDR1 SGHRS, CDR2 YFSETQ. This CDR3 is CASSLVGHNTDTQYF. The sequenced CDR3 bases are TGCGCCAGCAGCTTGGTGGGACACAACACAGATACG. Supplemented by reference TRBV5-1 and TRBJ2-3, the full variable domain reads KAGVTQTPRYLIKTRGQQVTLSCSPISGHRSVSWYQQTPGQGLQFLFEYFSETQRNKGNFPGRFSGRQFSNSRSEMNVSTLELGDSALYLCASSLVGHNTDTQYFGPGTRLTVL.